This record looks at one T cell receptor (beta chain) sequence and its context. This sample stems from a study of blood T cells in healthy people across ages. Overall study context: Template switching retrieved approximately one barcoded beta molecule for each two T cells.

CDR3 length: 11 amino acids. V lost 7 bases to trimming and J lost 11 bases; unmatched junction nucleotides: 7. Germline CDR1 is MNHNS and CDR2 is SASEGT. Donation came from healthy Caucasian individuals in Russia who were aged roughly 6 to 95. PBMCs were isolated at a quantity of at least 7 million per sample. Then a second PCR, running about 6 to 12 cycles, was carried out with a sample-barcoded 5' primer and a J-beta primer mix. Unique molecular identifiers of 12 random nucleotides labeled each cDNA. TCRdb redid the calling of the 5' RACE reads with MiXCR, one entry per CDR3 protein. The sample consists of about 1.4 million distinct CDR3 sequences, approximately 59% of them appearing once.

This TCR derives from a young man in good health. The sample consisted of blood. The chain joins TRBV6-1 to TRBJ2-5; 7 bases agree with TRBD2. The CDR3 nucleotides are TGTGCCAGCAAGCGGGGTTGGGAGCAGTACTTC. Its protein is CASKRGWEQYF.